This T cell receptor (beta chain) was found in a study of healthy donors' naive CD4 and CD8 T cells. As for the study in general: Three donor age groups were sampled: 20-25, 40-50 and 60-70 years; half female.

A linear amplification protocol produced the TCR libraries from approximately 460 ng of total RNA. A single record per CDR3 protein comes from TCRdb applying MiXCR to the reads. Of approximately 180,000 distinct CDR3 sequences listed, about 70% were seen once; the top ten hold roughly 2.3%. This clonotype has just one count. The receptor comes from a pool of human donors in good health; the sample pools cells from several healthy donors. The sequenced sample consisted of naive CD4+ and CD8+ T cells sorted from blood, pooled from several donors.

CDR3 sequence: CASSWSPRQPNYGYTF. CDR3 DNA: TGTGCCAGCAGTTGGTCTCCCAGACAGCCTAACTATGGCTACACCTTC. The chain has TRBV6-5 and TRBJ1-2; D is perhaps TRBD1 (5 bases). Germline CDR1 MNHEY, CDR2 SVGAGI. The length of the CDR3 is 16 residues. The V end was cut by 4 bases, the J end by 0 bases, with 15 bases between.